These T cell receptor beta chains were read from a single sample in a study of control samples from healthy donors and cancer patients. The protocol was immunoSEQ multiplex PCR, while the TCRdb copy is restricted to in-frame clones and leaves out a portion. In the table there are approximately 150,000 clones, almost 90% of which are singletons. Specimen: blood. These receptors came from a man between 18 and 35 years old in good health. The CDR3 runs from the conserved cysteine through the conserved F or W. Fields, in order: D gene, J gene, clone size, V gene, CDR3 protein, CDR3 DNA. D genes are given only for firm matches. Size values are once, few and many counts, or a class for expanded clones, and some rows have none.

D gene: NA
J gene: TRBJ2-3
clone size: NA
V gene: TRBV5-5
CDR3 protein: CASSLNADGSYTQYF
CDR3 DNA: TGTGCCAGCAGCTTGAATGCTGATGGGAGTTATACGCAGTATTTT

D gene: NA
J gene: TRBJ2-7
clone size: NA
V gene: TRBV29-1
CDR3 protein: CSVVEKIPTEQYF
CDR3 DNA: TGCAGCGTTGTCGAGAAAATACCTACCGAGCAGTACTTC

D gene: NA
J gene: TRBJ2-7
clone size: NA
V gene: TRBV7-9
CDR3 protein: CASSPIQGVSYEQYF
CDR3 DNA: TGTGCCAGCAGTCCCATTCAAGGGGTCTCCTACGAGCAGTACTTC

D gene: TRBD2
J gene: TRBJ2-5
clone size: NA
V gene: TRBV5-6
CDR3 protein: CASSSGLAGQETQYF
CDR3 DNA: TGTGCCAGCAGCTCGGGACTAGCGGGTCAAGAGACCCAGTACTTC

D gene: NA
J gene: TRBJ1-5
clone size: NA
V gene: TRBV12-3/TRBV12-4
CDR3 protein: CASSKRVDQPQHF
CDR3 DNA: TGTGCCAGCAGTAAAAGGGTAGATCAGCCCCAGCATTTT

D gene: NA
J gene: TRBJ1-2
clone size: NA
V gene: TRBV28
CDR3 protein: CASSYTRGYGYTF
CDR3 DNA: TGTGCCAGCAGTTACACCAGGGGCTATGGCTACACCTTC

D gene: NA
J gene: TRBJ1-2
clone size: NA
V gene: TRBV3-1/TRBV3-2
CDR3 protein: CASGQGSYGYTF
CDR3 DNA: TGTGCCAGCGGTCAGGGGTCTTATGGCTACACCTTC

D gene: NA
J gene: TRBJ1-2
clone size: NA
V gene: TRBV19
CDR3 protein: CASNPAFPNYGYTF
CDR3 DNA: TGTGCCAGTAACCCCGCGTTTCCAAACTATGGCTACACCTTC

D gene: NA
J gene: TRBJ2-3
clone size: NA
V gene: TRBV25-1
CDR3 protein: CASSASTDTQYF
CDR3 DNA: TGTGCCAGCAGTGCCAGCACAGATACGCAGTATTTT

D gene: NA
J gene: TRBJ2-7
clone size: NA
V gene: TRBV6-5
CDR3 protein: CASSYAAGFYEQYF
CDR3 DNA: TGTGCCAGCAGTTATGCCGCGGGGTTCTACGAGCAGTACTTC

D gene: TRBD2
J gene: TRBJ2-5
clone size: few
V gene: TRBV7-8
CDR3 protein: CASSLMGGETQYF
CDR3 DNA: TGTGCCAGCAGCTTAATGGGGGGGGAGACCCAGTACTTC

D gene: NA
J gene: TRBJ2-5
clone size: NA
V gene: TRBV7-9
CDR3 protein: CASSGIWETQYF
CDR3 DNA: TGTGCCAGCAGCGGCATCTGGGAGACCCAGTACTTC

D gene: TRBD1
J gene: TRBJ1-1
clone size: NA
V gene: TRBV28
CDR3 protein: CASSWGDRGYNTEAFF
CDR3 DNA: TGTGCCAGCAGCTGGGGGGACAGGGGATATAACACTGAAGCTTTCTTT

D gene: NA
J gene: TRBJ2-3
clone size: NA
V gene: TRBV18
CDR3 protein: CASSIVPFTDTQYF
CDR3 DNA: TGTGCCAGCTCAATAGTCCCGTTCACAGATACGCAGTATTTT

D gene: TRBD1
J gene: TRBJ1-1
clone size: NA
V gene: TRBV12-3/TRBV12-4
CDR3 protein: CASRGQGVTEAFF
CDR3 DNA: TGTGCCAGCAGGGGACAGGGGGTCACTGAAGCTTTCTTT

D gene: TRBD2
J gene: TRBJ2-7
clone size: NA
V gene: TRBV7-3
CDR3 protein: CASSPSGGPQEEQYF
CDR3 DNA: TGTGCCAGCAGCCCCTCGGGGGGGCCCCAGGAGGAGCAGTACTTC

D gene: TRBD1
J gene: TRBJ2-3
clone size: NA
V gene: TRBV12-3/TRBV12-4
CDR3 protein: CASSGQGSDTQYF
CDR3 DNA: TGTGCCAGCAGCGGACAGGGTTCGGATACGCAGTATTTT

D gene: NA
J gene: TRBJ1-4
clone size: once
V gene: TRBV6-1
CDR3 protein: CASSEARWGLANEKLFF
CDR3 DNA: TGTGCCAGCAGTGAAGCGCGGTGGGGGCTTGCTAATGAAAAACTGTTTTTT

D gene: NA
J gene: TRBJ1-1
clone size: NA
V gene: TRBV5-1
CDR3 protein: CASSLDRNIGTEAFF
CDR3 DNA: TGCGCCAGCAGCTTGGACAGGAATATTGGCACTGAAGCTTTCTTT

D gene: NA
J gene: TRBJ1-2
clone size: NA
V gene: TRBV28
CDR3 protein: CASNEGNNYGYTF
CDR3 DNA: TGTGCCAGCAATGAGGGGAATAACTATGGCTACACCTTC

D gene: NA
J gene: TRBJ2-6
clone size: NA
V gene: TRBV4-1
CDR3 protein: CASSLEQGFSGANVLTF
CDR3 DNA: TGCGCCAGCAGCCTAGAGCAGGGGTTCTCTGGGGCCAACGTCCTGACTTTC

D gene: NA
J gene: TRBJ2-3
clone size: NA
V gene: TRBV27
CDR3 protein: CASSSQGTGTDTQYF
CDR3 DNA: TGTGCCAGCAGTTCCCAGGGGACCGGCACAGATACGCAGTATTTT

D gene: NA
J gene: TRBJ2-5
clone size: NA
V gene: TRBV3-1/TRBV3-2
CDR3 protein: CASSPPGAETQYF
CDR3 DNA: TGTGCCAGCAGTCCGCCGGGAGCAGAGACCCAGTACTTC

D gene: NA
J gene: TRBJ2-3
clone size: NA
V gene: TRBV6-5
CDR3 protein: CASSYYGASTDTQYF
CDR3 DNA: TGTGCCAGCAGTTACTACGGAGCTAGCACAGATACGCAGTATTTT

D gene: NA
J gene: TRBJ1-3
clone size: NA
V gene: TRBV7-9
CDR3 protein: CASSLARDSGNTIYF
CDR3 DNA: TGTGCCAGCAGCTTAGCGCGTGACTCTGGAAACACCATATATTTT

D gene: TRBD1
J gene: TRBJ1-4
clone size: NA
V gene: TRBV6-5
CDR3 protein: CASSYSDRGLEKLFF
CDR3 DNA: TGTGCCAGCAGTTACTCGGACAGGGGGCTTGAAAAACTGTTTTTT

D gene: NA
J gene: TRBJ2-3
clone size: NA
V gene: TRBV9
CDR3 protein: CASSVASLRDTQYF
CDR3 DNA: TGTGCCAGCAGCGTAGCTTCCCTGAGAGATACGCAGTATTTT

D gene: NA
J gene: TRBJ1-3
clone size: NA
V gene: TRBV28
CDR3 protein: CASSWALKDGRIDRVLYF
CDR3 DNA: TGTGCCAGCAGTTGGGCCCTCAAGGACGGCCGTATTGATAGAGTCCTATATTTT

D gene: NA
J gene: TRBJ1-5
clone size: NA
V gene: TRBV2
CDR3 protein: CASSEEGVQLGQPQHF
CDR3 DNA: TGTGCCAGCAGTGAAGAGGGTGTCCAATTGGGTCAGCCCCAGCATTTT

D gene: NA
J gene: TRBJ2-7
clone size: NA
V gene: TRBV29-1
CDR3 protein: CSAETVEYEQYF
CDR3 DNA: TGCAGCGCCGAGACCGTAGAATACGAGCAGTACTTC

D gene: NA
J gene: TRBJ1-6
clone size: few
V gene: TRBV7-2
CDR3 protein: CASSLVADSPLHF
CDR3 DNA: TGTGCCAGCAGCTTAGTCGCTGATTCACCCCTCCACTTT

D gene: NA
J gene: TRBJ2-5
clone size: NA
V gene: TRBV3-1/TRBV3-2
CDR3 protein: CASSPEAYQETQYF
CDR3 DNA: TGTGCCAGCAGCCCCGAGGCGTACCAAGAGACCCAGTACTTC

D gene: NA
J gene: TRBJ2-7
clone size: NA
V gene: TRBV11-2
CDR3 protein: CASSLDSLGGSYEQYF
CDR3 DNA: TGTGCCAGCAGCTTAGACTCTCTCGGGGGCAGCTACGAGCAGTACTTC

D gene: TRBD1
J gene: TRBJ2-7
clone size: NA
V gene: TRBV14
CDR3 protein: CASSQPGQFYEQYF
CDR3 DNA: TGTGCCAGCAGCCAACCGGGACAGTTCTACGAGCAGTACTTC

D gene: TRBD2
J gene: TRBJ2-7
clone size: NA
V gene: TRBV28
CDR3 protein: CASRPSSGGSYEQYF
CDR3 DNA: TGTGCCAGCAGACCCTCCAGCGGGGGTTCCTACGAGCAGTACTTC

D gene: NA
J gene: TRBJ1-1
clone size: NA
V gene: TRBV29-1
CDR3 protein: CSGVAEGTEAFF
CDR3 DNA: TGCAGCGGTGTGGCCGAGGGCACTGAAGCTTTCTTT

D gene: NA
J gene: TRBJ1-1
clone size: NA
V gene: TRBV3-1/TRBV3-2
CDR3 protein: CASSQHPWWAEAFF
CDR3 DNA: TGTGCCAGCAGCCAACACCCCTGGTGGGCTGAAGCTTTCTTT

D gene: NA
J gene: TRBJ1-4
clone size: once
V gene: TRBV28
CDR3 protein: CASSLSGANEKLFF
CDR3 DNA: TGTGCCAGCAGTTTGTCAGGGGCTAATGAAAAACTGTTTTTT

D gene: NA
J gene: TRBJ2-7
clone size: once
V gene: TRBV5-4
CDR3 protein: CASSPSRGNSYEQYF
CDR3 DNA: TGTGCCAGCAGCCCCTCCCGGGGTAACTCCTACGAGCAGTACTTC

D gene: TRBD1
J gene: TRBJ2-1
clone size: NA
V gene: TRBV5-6
CDR3 protein: CASRDRGYNEQFF
CDR3 DNA: TGTGCCAGTAGGGACAGAGGCTACAATGAGCAGTTCTTC

D gene: NA
J gene: TRBJ1-5
clone size: NA
V gene: TRBV6-2/TRBV6-3
CDR3 protein: CASSKARGAYSNQPQHF
CDR3 DNA: TGTGCCAGCAGCAAGGCCCGGGGGGCCTATAGCAATCAGCCCCAGCATTTT

D gene: NA
J gene: TRBJ1-1
clone size: once
V gene: TRBV5-1
CDR3 protein: CASSSSDKTTEAFF
CDR3 DNA: TGCGCCAGCAGCTCTTCGGATAAAACTACTGAAGCTTTCTTT

D gene: NA
J gene: TRBJ1-3
clone size: NA
V gene: TRBV7-3
CDR3 protein: CASSPNSGLGNTIYF
CDR3 DNA: TGTGCCAGCAGCCCGAATTCAGGGTTGGGAAACACCATATATTTT

D gene: TRBD1
J gene: TRBJ1-4
clone size: medium-sized
V gene: TRBV4-2
CDR3 protein: CASSQDGDREAEKLFF
CDR3 DNA: TGTGCCAGCAGCCAAGATGGTGACAGGGAGGCTGAAAAACTGTTTTTT

D gene: NA
J gene: TRBJ2-7
clone size: NA
V gene: TRBV28
CDR3 protein: CASSTGRVLYEQYF
CDR3 DNA: TGTGCCAGCAGTACAGGGCGTGTCCTGTACGAGCAGTACTTC

D gene: NA
J gene: TRBJ1-1
clone size: NA
V gene: TRBV19
CDR3 protein: CASSMATAMNTEAFF
CDR3 DNA: TGTGCCAGTAGTATGGCGACAGCAATGAACACTGAAGCTTTCTTT

D gene: NA
J gene: TRBJ1-3
clone size: NA
V gene: TRBV11-3
CDR3 protein: CASSYPGGTIYF
CDR3 DNA: TGTGCCAGCAGCTATCCGGGGGGCACCATATATTTT

D gene: TRBD2
J gene: TRBJ2-1
clone size: NA
V gene: TRBV5-4
CDR3 protein: CASSFSGGPRAEQFF
CDR3 DNA: TGTGCCAGCAGCTTTTCGGGGGGGCCTAGGGCTGAGCAGTTCTTC

D gene: NA
J gene: TRBJ1-1
clone size: NA
V gene: TRBV19
CDR3 protein: CASSRTVENTEAFF
CDR3 DNA: TGTGCCAGTAGTAGGACTGTGGAGAACACTGAAGCTTTCTTT

D gene: NA
J gene: TRBJ2-7
clone size: NA
V gene: TRBV25-1
CDR3 protein: CASSPGVGYEQYF
CDR3 DNA: TGTGCCAGCAGCCCAGGGGTCGGCTACGAGCAGTACTTC

D gene: NA
J gene: TRBJ1-1
clone size: NA
V gene: TRBV3-1/TRBV3-2
CDR3 protein: CASSQVNSKNTEAFF
CDR3 DNA: TGTGCCAGCAGCCAAGTGAACAGCAAGAACACTGAAGCTTTCTTT

D gene: NA
J gene: TRBJ1-4
clone size: NA
V gene: TRBV15
CDR3 protein: CATSRDGSTNEKLFF
CDR3 DNA: TGTGCCACCAGCAGAGATGGGTCTACTAATGAAAAACTGTTTTTT

D gene: NA
J gene: TRBJ2-1
clone size: NA
V gene: TRBV7-9
CDR3 protein: CASSLLTNNEQFF
CDR3 DNA: TGTGCCAGCAGCTTACTGACCAACAATGAGCAGTTCTTC

D gene: TRBD2
J gene: TRBJ2-2
clone size: NA
V gene: TRBV3-1/TRBV3-2
CDR3 protein: CASSPIKGGTVGELFF
CDR3 DNA: TGTGCCAGCAGCCCCATCAAGGGAGGGACGGTCGGGGAGCTGTTTTTT

D gene: TRBD2
J gene: TRBJ2-5
clone size: NA
V gene: TRBV2
CDR3 protein: CASSVPTREGTQYF
CDR3 DNA: TGTGCCAGCAGTGTCCCGACCCGGGAGGGGACCCAGTACTTC

D gene: TRBD1
J gene: TRBJ1-3
clone size: NA
V gene: TRBV7-9
CDR3 protein: CASSSGGSGNTIYF
CDR3 DNA: TGTGCCAGCAGCTCAGGGGGCTCTGGAAACACCATATATTTT

D gene: NA
J gene: TRBJ2-1
clone size: NA
V gene: TRBV27
CDR3 protein: CASSSLWGSSNEQFF
CDR3 DNA: TGTGCCAGCAGTTCGTTGTGGGGGTCGTCGAATGAGCAGTTCTTC

D gene: TRBD2
J gene: TRBJ2-3
clone size: NA
V gene: TRBV7-9
CDR3 protein: CASSFIAGRTDTQYF
CDR3 DNA: TGTGCCAGCAGCTTTATAGCGGGTCGCACAGATACGCAGTATTTT

D gene: NA
J gene: TRBJ2-7
clone size: once
V gene: TRBV28
CDR3 protein: CASRSGTEQEQYF
CDR3 DNA: TGTGCCAGCAGATCCGGGACTGAGCAAGAGCAGTACTTC